The clone carrying this T cell receptor (beta chain) was counted once. What it binds is not known. The CDR3 extends over 17 amino acids. V trimming: 4 bases; J trimming: 6 bases; junction bases outside the gene matches: 14. Germline V gene sequence: CDR1 SGHNT, CDR2 YYREEE (reference sequence). Measured with immunoSEQ multiplex PCR; TCRdb has only the in-frame clones, and not every one. The repertoire holds some 2,000,000 clones, 95% seen once, with 0.1% to 0.15% in the top ten. The record originates from a study of shared clonotypes between healthy human individuals. Looking at the study overall: Per donor, three plates held CD4 naive cells, three held CD4 memory, two held CD8 naive and one held CD8 memory. Regarding the study as a whole: Only blood underwent sampling, and tissue repertoires likely differ. Non-shared clonotypes showed lower generation probabilities than clonotypes common to all four donors.

All of the donors resided in Nashville, Tennessee, and each was a Caucasian adult. This sequence originates from a man aged 18 to 35 in good health. Sequencing used naive CD4+ T cells sorted from blood. Subset described: CD45RA+ positively selected. The chain employs TRBV5-4 and TRBJ2-2; TRBD2 matches at 8 bases. CDR3: CASSQGSGSVQSGELFF. In DNA, the CDR3 is TGTGCCAGCAGCCAAGGAAGCGGGAGCGTACAATCCGGGGAGCTGTTTTTT.